The rows below give T cell receptor beta chains drawn from one sample of a study of cytomegalovirus exposure and HLA in healthy donors. Clones were sequenced by immunoSEQ multiplex PCR, and TCRdb holds only the in-frame ones, with some missing. The sample has some 150,000 clones; approximately 80% are singletons. The sequencing input was PBMCs. These receptors originate from a woman aged 50 to 60 in good health and CMV-seronegative. Both conserved end residues are part of each CDR3. A D gene is named only where the DNA matches it firmly. Clone size is given for some rows only: seen once, a few or many times, or a class if the clone is expanded.

clone size	V gene	D gene	J gene	CDR3 protein	CDR3 DNA
.	TRBV2	TRBD1	TRBJ1-5	CASSLSGQGGQPQHF	TGTGCCAGCAGCCTCTCGGGACAGGGTGGCCAGCCCCAGCATTTT
.	TRBV7-2	TRBD2	TRBJ2-3	CASSYLAGVTDTQYF	TGTGCCAGCAGCTATCTAGCGGGAGTCACAGATACGCAGTATTTT
few	TRBV6-6	.	TRBJ1-3	CASSFLQGTIYF	TGTGCCAGCAGTTTTTTACAGGGCACCATATATTTT
.	TRBV6-5	TRBD1	TRBJ2-1	CASLDLTGMKNEQFF	TGTGCCAGCCTGGATTTGACAGGGATGAAGAATGAGCAGTTCTTC
.	TRBV28	.	TRBJ1-2	CASSHRGGQVLSYTF	TGTGCCAGCTCTCATAGGGGCGGCCAGGTTCTAAGCTACACCTTC
.	TRBV5-4	.	TRBJ2-1	CASSSGIKSSYNEQFF	TGTGCCAGCAGCTCCGGGATCAAAAGCTCCTACAATGAGCAGTTCTTC
.	TRBV11-2	TRBD1	TRBJ2-6	CASSTRGTGISGANVLTF	TGTGCCAGCAGCACACGCGGGACAGGGATATCTGGGGCCAACGTCCTGACTTTC
.	TRBV27	TRBD1	TRBJ1-5	CASSNTGGNQPQHF	TGTGCCAGCAGCAATACAGGGGGCAATCAGCCCCAGCATTTT
once	TRBV18	.	TRBJ1-1	CASSSLALGRRSTEAFF	TGTGCCAGCTCATCACTGGCTCTGGGTCGGAGATCGACTGAAGCTTTCTTT
.	TRBV28	TRBD2	TRBJ2-7	CASKGLAGSYEQYF	TGTGCCAGCAAGGGTCTAGCGGGCTCCTACGAGCAGTACTTC
few	TRBV27	.	TRBJ1-5	CASSFGVGGGNQPQHF	TGTGCCAGCAGTTTCGGAGTTGGGGGGGGCAATCAGCCCCAGCATTTT
.	TRBV7-7	TRBD1	TRBJ2-5	CASSSQDREETQYF	TGTGCTAGCAGCTCCCAGGACAGGGAAGAGACCCAGTACTTC
.	TRBV4-3	TRBD2	TRBJ2-3	CASSHRSGYDTQYF	TGCGCCAGCAGCCACCGTAGCGGGTACGATACGCAGTATTTT
.	TRBV9	.	TRBJ2-6	CASSGTGANVLTF	TGTGCCAGCAGCGGTACTGGGGCCAACGTCCTGACTTTC
once	TRBV9	TRBD1	TRBJ1-1	CASSARGQGLVTEAFF	TGTGCCAGCAGCGCGAGGGGACAGGGGTTGGTCACTGAAGCTTTCTTT
.	TRBV14	TRBD1	TRBJ1-1	CASSPTRQGGKTEAFF	TGTGCCAGCAGCCCTACTAGACAGGGCGGAAAAACTGAAGCTTTCTTT
.	TRBV18	.	TRBJ1-1	CASSLRSGGDTEAFF	TGTGCCAGCTCACTTAGGAGTGGAGGGGACACTGAAGCTTTCTTT
.	TRBV18	TRBD1	TRBJ2-7	CASSRVRTGAGEQYF	TGTGCCAGCTCACGAGTCCGGACAGGGGCGGGCGAGCAGTACTTC
.	TRBV2	.	TRBJ2-5	CASSEQGIETQYF	TGTGCCAGCAGTGAACAGGGAATAGAGACCCAGTACTTC
.	TRBV19	TRBD1	TRBJ1-5	CASSKTGVAGMGYSNQPQHF	TGTGCCAGTAGTAAAACAGGGGTTGCCGGAATGGGTTATAGCAATCAGCCCCAGCATTTT
.	TRBV27	.	TRBJ2-3	CASSLSSERWRPRDTQYF	TGTGCCAGCAGTTTATCATCCGAGCGGTGGCGACCAAGAGATACGCAGTATTTT
.	TRBV7-9	.	TRBJ2-7	CASSLQRFRRSGDHEQYF	TGTGCCAGCAGCTTACAGCGATTTCGAAGGTCGGGGGACCACGAGCAGTACTTC
few	TRBV19	TRBD1	TRBJ1-2	CASRDRGRVYGYTF	TGTGCCAGTAGGGACAGGGGGCGCGTCTATGGCTACACCTTC
.	TRBV19	.	TRBJ1-2	CASSVREGGYTF	TGTGCCAGTAGTGTCAGGGAGGGGGGCTACACCTTC
.	TRBV5-1	TRBD2	TRBJ2-7	CASSLAVAGGVSEQYF	TGCGCCAGCAGCTTGGCAGTTGCGGGAGGGGTCTCCGAGCAGTACTTC
few	TRBV6-5	.	TRBJ2-1	CASSYSIRGNEQFF	TGTGCCAGCAGTTACTCGATTAGGGGCAATGAGCAGTTCTTC
.	TRBV15	TRBD2	TRBJ2-7	CATSRPSGNYYEQYF	TGTGCCACCAGCAGACCCAGCGGGAACTACTACGAGCAGTACTTC
.	TRBV6-1	.	TRBJ1-2	CASSEVLQADTF	TGTGCCAGCAGTGAAGTGCTCCAGGCCGATACCTTC
.	TRBV7-9	.	TRBJ1-2	CASSLAVGQPYGYTF	TGTGCCAGCAGCTTAGCGGTCGGACAGCCCTATGGCTACACCTTC
.	TRBV5-1	TRBD1	TRBJ2-1	CASSLQGQLANEQFF	TGCGCCAGCAGCTTGCAGGGACAGTTGGCGAATGAGCAGTTCTTC
.	TRBV18	TRBD2	TRBJ2-1	CASSPASGSSYNEQFF	TGTGCCAGCTCACCCGCTAGCGGGAGCTCCTACAATGAGCAGTTCTTC
few	TRBV15	.	TRBJ2-5	CATSRAGSEYETQYF	TGTGCCACCAGCAGAGCAGGGTCTGAGTATGAGACCCAGTACTTC